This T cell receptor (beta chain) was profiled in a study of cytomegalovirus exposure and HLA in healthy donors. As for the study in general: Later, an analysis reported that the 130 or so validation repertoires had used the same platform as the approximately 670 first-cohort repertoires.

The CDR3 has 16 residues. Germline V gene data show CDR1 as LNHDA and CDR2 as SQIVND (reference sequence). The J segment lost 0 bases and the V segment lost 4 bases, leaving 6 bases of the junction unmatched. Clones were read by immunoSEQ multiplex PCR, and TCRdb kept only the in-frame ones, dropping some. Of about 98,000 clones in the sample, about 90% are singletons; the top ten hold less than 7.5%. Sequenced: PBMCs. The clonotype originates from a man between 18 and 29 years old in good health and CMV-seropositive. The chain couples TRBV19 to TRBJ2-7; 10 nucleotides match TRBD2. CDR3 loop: CASSTVAGGSSYEQYF. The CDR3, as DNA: TGTGCCAGTAGTACCGTAGCGGGAGGTTCCTCCTACGAGCAGTACTTC.